Below, 27 T cell receptor beta chains from the same sample are listed, as sequenced in a study of post-analysis software for immune sequencing data (dated by TCRdb to the mid-2010s). The library came from PCR. For sequencing, an Illumina HiSeq 2500 was employed. To reduce PCR and sequencing biases, unique molecular identifiers were incorporated into the TCR beta cDNA libraries. TCRdb cleaned the public reads at Q25 with fastp, built clones with MiXCR and kept in-frame beta chains. All rows with the same CDR3 protein become a single entry with the most common DNA and genes. Across this sample there are 750,000 to 950,000 distinct CDR3 sequences, with just over 45% seen only once. The top ten hold approximately 4.4% of the sample. The antigens of these receptors remain unknown. Overall study outcomes, separate from this receptor: Four to six TRBV segments, including TRBV5-6, TRBV5-1 and TRBV20-1, were significantly more frequent in patients than controls.

The source material was blood. These TCRs come from a girl between 5 and 17 years old with multiple sclerosis.

A note on this clonotype: Germline and junction disagree at one end, which may indicate a read error. This rearrangement joins TRBV12-3 or TRBV12-4 to TRBJ2-3, with D tentatively TRBD1 or TRBD2 (5 bases each). The CDR3 loop spans 15 amino acids. This CDR3 reads CASSPPGPSADMQYF. The CDR3 DNA reads TGTGCCAGCAGTCCCCCGGGACCGAGCGCAGATATGCAGTATTTT.

This clonotype was observed at least ten times. The CDR3, as DNA: TGCAGTGCTAGTGCCTTTCTGTTAGGTGGCAATGAGCAGTTCTTC. Its translation is CSASAFLLGGNEQFF. The V call is TRBV20-1, the J call TRBJ2-1; D gene unclear. The germline gives CDR1 DFQATT, CDR2 SNEGSKA (reference sequence). The CDR3 runs 15 residues. The V gene lost 3 bases and the J gene lost 6 bases, with 18 bases spanning the gap.

The chain is built from TRBV13 and TRBJ2-1; D is unresolved. Germline CDR1 PRHDT, CDR2 FYEKMQ (reference sequence). The CDR3 sequence is 15 residues long. V dropped 4 bases and J dropped 0 bases, with 10 bases sitting between them. This chain's CDR3 is CASSSSDSSYNEQFF. The CDR3 coding sequence is TGTGCCAGCAGCTCCTCCGATAGCTCCTACAATGAGCAGTTCTTC.

The chain links TRBV5-1 to TRBJ2-3; no clear D. The CDR3 covers 14 residues. Trimming shortened V by 3 bases and J by 3 bases, and 11 bases separated the two germline ends. Germline V CDR1 and CDR2: SGHRS, YFSETQ. This CDR3 reads CASSSHHRTDTQYF. CDR3 coding DNA: TGCGCCAGCAGCTCGCACCATCGGACAGATACGCAGTATTTT. Using reference TRBV5-1 and TRBJ2-3 for the parts outside the CDR3, the full variable domain is KAGVTQTPRYLIKTRGQQVTLSCSPISGHRSVSWYQQTPGQGLQFLFEYFSETQRNKGNFPGRFSGRQFSNSRSEMNVSTLELGDSALYLCASSSHHRTDTQYFGPGTRLTVL.

This rearrangement joins TRBV7-9 to TRBJ2-6, with no clear D. V was cut by 5 bases and J by 4 bases, with 6 bases left in between. The germline CDR1 and CDR2 sequences are SEHNR and FQNEAQ (reference sequence). The CDR3 is 13 amino acids. CDR3 sequence reads: CASSPHGANVLTF. In nucleotides, the CDR3 is TGTGCCAGCAGCCCACACGGGGCCAACGTCCTGACTTTC.

This clonotype has a single count. The chain combines TRBV4-3 with TRBJ1-6; 7 bases are a match to TRBD1. V gave up 1 base and J gave up 0 bases; unmatched junction bases: 3. The CDR3 length is 17 residues. From germline, CDR1 is LGHNA and CDR2 YSLEER. CDR3 in amino acids: CASSQAQGSSYNSPLHF. The CDR3 nucleotides read TGCGCCAGCAGCCAAGCACAGGGGAGCTCCTATAATTCACCCCTCCACTTT.

CDR3 loop: CASSYGTGGQETQYF. In DNA form, the CDR3 reads TGTGCCAGCAGTTACGGGACAGGGGGACAAGAGACCCAGTACTTC. This chain uses TRBV6-5 with TRBJ2-5, with TRBD1 matching 11 bases. V trimming: 2 bases; J trimming: 2 bases; junction bases outside the gene matches: 1. Germline-derived CDR1 and CDR2 are MNHEY and SVGAGI. CDR3 size: 15 residues.

In this sample, this clonotype turned up a few times. The chain has TRBV18 and TRBJ2-5; D unresolved. V dropped 1 base and J dropped 1 base, with 1 base sitting between them. The CDR3 runs to 12 residues. The germline CDR1 and CDR2 sequences are KGHSH and LQKENI. CDR3 residues: CASSPLQETQYF. CDR3 in DNA: TGTGCCAGCTCACCACTCCAAGAGACCCAGTACTTC.

This clonotype was found many times. The J gene is TRBJ2-5, the V gene TRBV4-1; perhaps TRBD2 as D (5 bases). Germline assignment: CDR1 MGHRA and CDR2 YSYEKL. The CDR3 sequence is 15 residues long. V lost 3 bases and J lost 1, with 12 bases in between. This CDR3 is CASSQTGLRQETQYF. Written as DNA, the CDR3 is TGCGCCAGCAGCCAGACCGGACTTCGCCAAGAGACCCAGTACTTC.

Only a few counts were recorded for this clonotype. CDR3 nucleotides: TGTGCCACCAGCAGAGAAGACAGGAGTTGGGGCACAGATACGCAGTATTTT. Amino acid sequence: CATSREDRSWGTDTQYF. The rearrangement joins TRBV15 to TRBJ2-3; D is perhaps TRBD1 (6 bases). The V end lost 0 bases, the J end lost 1 base, and 14 bases lay between the germline ends. CDR1 and CDR2 from the germline V gene are LNHNV and YYDKDF (reference sequence). This CDR3 has 17 residues.

As DNA, the CDR3 is TGTGCCAGCAGCACCCTGATGTCCCAGTCCTATGGCTACACCTTC. Translated: CASSTLMSQSYGYTF. V is TRBV9 and J is TRBJ1-2; unclear D gene. Germline CDR1 reads SGDLS; CDR2 reads YYNGEE. This CDR3 region has 15 residues. Trimming removed 4 bases at V and 4 bases at J, with 17 bases between.

This clonotype was counted a few times. The gene calls are TRBV6-6 and TRBJ2-5, with 7 positions matching TRBD1. Germline values: CDR1 MNHNY, CDR2 SVGAGI (reference sequence). The V segment lost 6 bases and the J segment 3 bases; nucleotides outside the gene matches: 1. The CDR3 covers 12 residues. CDR3 region: CASRTGEETQYF. Written as DNA, the CDR3 is TGTGCCAGCAGAACAGGGGAAGAGACCCAGTACTTC.

This clonotype appeared once. The V gene is TRBV20-1, the J gene TRBJ1-1, with D unresolved. Trimming removed 6 bases at V and 4 bases at J, with 12 bases between. The CDR3 totals 12 residues. CDR1 DFQATT and CDR2 SNEGSKA come from the germline V gene (reference sequence). CDR3: CSAGAPSTEAFF. In DNA, the CDR3 is TGCAGTGCCGGCGCACCCAGCACTGAAGCTTTCTTT.

The chain carries TRBV5-5 and TRBJ1-2; D might be TRBD1 (6 bases). Germline CDR1 and CDR2: SGHKS and YYEKEE (reference sequence). V shed 2 bases and J shed 7 bases, with 15 bases lying between them. The CDR3 runs to 14 residues. The CDR3 loop reads CASSLWGAQGGYTF. In DNA form, the CDR3 reads TGTGCCAGCAGCTTATGGGGGGCTCAGGGTGGCTACACCTTC.

CDR3 loop: CSVYRLGDEKLFF. Here the CDR3 DNA reads TGCAGCGTTTACAGGCTAGGGGACGAAAAACTGTTTTTT. The chain carries TRBV29-1 and TRBJ1-4; maybe TRBD1 (5 bases). V lost 5 bases to trimming and J lost 8 bases, with 15 bases between them. This CDR3 comprises 13 residues. Germline CDR1 reads SQVTM; CDR2 reads ANQGSEA.

J is TRBJ1-2 and V is TRBV5-5; D is ambiguous. V dropped 4 bases and J dropped 8 bases, with 21 bases sitting between them. Per germline, CDR1 SGHKS and CDR2 YYEKEE (reference sequence). The CDR3 covers 15 residues. The CDR3 DNA sequence: TGTGCCAGCAGCGTGGAACCTGGTGGACTTTCCGGCTACACCTTC. Translated, it gives CASSVEPGGLSGYTF.

The rearrangement uses TRBV30 and TRBJ1-6; tentatively, D is TRBD1 (5 bases). V was cut by 1 base and J by 9 bases, with 19 bases left in between. There are 16 residues in the CDR3. Germline-derived CDR1 and CDR2 are GTSNPN and SVGIG (reference sequence). As DNA, the CDR3 is TGTGCCTGGAGTGGAGGAACCTCAGGGACGAGTTCACCCCTCCACTTT. It translates to CAWSGGTSGTSSPLHF.

This sequence joins TRBV20-1 and TRBJ2-5; D perhaps matches TRBD1 (5 bases). The CDR3 has 14 residues. Trimming shortened V by 6 bases and J by 1 base, and 15 bases separated the two germline ends. Germline CDR1 is DFQATT and CDR2 is SNEGSKA (reference sequence). CDR3 loop: CSARAGAGQETQYF. DNA for the CDR3: TGCAGTGCCAGGGCAGGAGCAGGCCAAGAGACCCAGTACTTC.

The chain links TRBV20-1 to TRBJ1-2; TRBD1 might be the D (5 bases). CDR1 is DFQATT and CDR2 is SNEGSKA in the germline V gene (reference sequence). The CDR3 extends over 14 amino acids. The V gene lost 5 bases and the J gene lost 8 bases, with 21 bases spanning the gap. CDR3 sequence reads: CSAGSSGTVLGYTF. CDR3 DNA: TGCAGTGCTGGATCCTCCGGGACGGTCTTGGGCTACACCTTC.

This chain joins TRBV6-5 and TRBJ1-5, with D hard to call. This CDR3 comprises 15 residues. Germline loops: CDR1 MNHEY, CDR2 SVGAGI. V was pared by 6 bases and J by 5 bases, with 17 bases between. CDR3 in DNA: TGTGCCAGCAGCCACTCGGGTAGAAGGGATCAGCCCCAGCATTTT. As protein: CASSHSGRRDQPQHF.

The chain links TRBV27 to TRBJ2-5; 7 nucleotides match TRBD1. V was pared by 5 bases and J by 11 bases, with 11 bases of the junction left unmatched. Germline V lookup: CDR1 MNHEY, CDR2 SMNVEV (reference sequence). CDR3 size: 13 residues. The CDR3 DNA reads TGTGCCAGCAGTGCCCTTGACAGGGTTGAGCAGTACTTC. Protein: CASSALDRVEQYF.

This chain links TRBV6-6 with TRBJ2-7; D gene unclear. The ends were cut back, 0 bases at V and 1 base at J, with 10 bases in the middle. In germline, CDR1 is MNHNY, CDR2 SVGAGI (reference sequence). This CDR3 has 15 amino acids. This CDR3 is CASSYSIGPSYEQYF. The CDR3 DNA is TGTGCCAGCAGTTACTCGATTGGGCCGTCCTACGAGCAGTACTTC.

This clonotype was counted a few times. This chain links TRBV29-1 with TRBJ2-3; D unclear. In germline, CDR1 is SQVTM, CDR2 ANQGSEA. CDR3 length: 11 amino acids. V lost 4 bases, J lost 4 bases, and 6 bases lay in between. CDR3 residues: CSVVRADTQYF. In DNA, the CDR3 is TGCAGCGTTGTTCGCGCAGATACGCAGTATTTT.

The chain links TRBV20-1 to TRBJ2-7; 7 bases agree with TRBD1. Germline trimming cut 6 bases from V and 6 bases from J; bases unmatched to any gene: 14. The CDR3 is 14 amino acids. Per germline, CDR1 DFQATT and CDR2 SNEGSKA (reference sequence). The CDR3 protein is CSAQRQGSVGEQYF. In nucleotides, the CDR3 is TGCAGTGCCCAGAGACAGGGATCCGTGGGCGAGCAGTACTTC.

J is TRBJ2-1 and V is TRBV11-2; 10 nucleotides line up with TRBD2. V lost 3 bases, J lost 4 bases, and 6 bases stayed unmatched. The germline gives CDR1 SGHAT, CDR2 FQNNGV. This CDR3 comprises 16 residues. DNA for the CDR3: TGTGCCAGCAGCTTGTTGGGTAGCGGGGGGTACAATGAGCAGTTCTTC. Amino acids: CASSLLGSGGYNEQFF.

Note on this clonotype: One junction end disagrees with the germline gene, perhaps due to a read error. V and J are TRBV7-8 and TRBJ2-1; 7 bases match TRBD2. From germline, CDR1 is SGHVS and CDR2 FQNEAQ. The CDR3 is made up of 15 amino acids. This CDR3 is CAGSLARETYNEQFF. Written as DNA, the CDR3 is TGTGCCGGCAGCTTAGCGCGGGAGACCTACAATGAGCAGTTCTTC. The full variable domain, rest sourced from reference TRBV7-8 and TRBJ2-1, is GAGVSQSPRYKVAKRGQDVALRCDPISGHVSLFWYQQALGQGPEFLTYFQNEAQLDKSGLPSDRFFAERPEGSVSTLKIQRTQQEDSAVYLCAGSLARETYNEQFFGPGTRLTVL.

V is TRBV9 and J is TRBJ2-5; 8 bases match TRBD1. In germline, CDR1 is SGDLS, CDR2 YYNGEE. The J segment lost 5 bases and the V segment lost 2 bases, leaving 2 bases of the junction unmatched. This CDR3 has 13 residues. The CDR3 DNA is TGTGCCAGCAGCGTCAGGGGGCTGGAGACCCAGTACTTC. It specifies CASSVRGLETQYF.